A selection of T cell receptor beta chains follows, all from one sample in a study of T-cell memory formation after mild COVID-19. From the 5' RACE reads, TCRdb called clonotypes with MiXCR, one entry per CDR3 protein. The top ten hold about 12% of the sample, which has about 470,000 distinct CDR3 sequences, approximately 18% seen once. Sequences were obtained from PBMCs or a T cell subset sorted from them (not recorded which). The receptors shown here come from an adult woman who had mild COVID-19 (a few samples of this study predate the infection). Cell type and time point are not known. The CDR3 runs from the conserved cysteine through the conserved F or W. D genes are given only for firm matches. A clone size is listed for some rows: how often the clone was seen (once, few, many), or a class if it is expanded.

TRBV3-1,-,-,TRBJ1-2,CASSRTSQWRGYTF,TGTGCCAGCAGCCGGACGTCCCAATGGAGGGGCTACACCTTC
TRBV7-2,few,TRBD2,TRBJ2-3,CASSAGGQGLTDTQYF,TGTGCCAGCAGCGCGGGGGGGCAGGGCCTCACAGATACGCAGTATTTT
TRBV7-8,few,TRBD2,TRBJ2-3,CASSLSGSGRDTQYF,TGTGCCAGCAGCTTATCTGGTAGCGGGAGGGATACGCAGTATTTT
TRBV7-2,few,TRBD1,TRBJ2-5,CASSRDRGVQETQYF,TGTGCCAGCAGCAGGGACAGGGGCGTTCAAGAGACCCAGTACTTC
TRBV30,few,-,TRBJ2-7,CAWSVIGVRGEQYF,TGTGCCTGGAGTGTAATCGGAGTACGGGGCGAGCAGTACTTC
TRBV11-2,-,-,TRBJ2-1,CASSWTVSRVSYNEQFF,TGTGCCAGCAGCTGGACTGTTTCTCGGGTGTCCTACAATGAGCAGTTCTTC
TRBV21-1,-,-,TRBJ2-7,CASSNKKGTSAYEQYF,TGTGCCAGCAGCAATAAAAAGGGGACTAGCGCCTACGAGCAGTACTTC
TRBV7-9,-,-,TRBJ2-1,CASSLKTVNSYNEQFF,TGTGCCAGCAGCCTCAAGACAGTCAACTCCTACAATGAGCAGTTCTTC
TRBV14,-,TRBD1,TRBJ1-6,CASSQGVGRGFYNSPLHF,TGTGCCAGCAGCCAAGGGGTCGGCAGGGGGTTCTATAATTCACCCCTCCACTTT
TRBV7-2,many,-,TRBJ2-7,CASSAAYEQYF,TGTGCCAGCAGCGCCGCCTACGAGCAGTACTTC
TRBV3-1,-,-,TRBJ2-5,CASRQDIGGQLETQYF,TGTGCCAGCAGACAAGATATCGGGGGGCAATTGGAGACCCAGTACTTC
TRBV7-3,-,TRBD1,TRBJ2-5,CASSTGDSQQETQYF,TGTGCCAGCAGCACAGGGGACAGCCAACAAGAGACCCAGTACTTC
TRBV7-2,-,-,TRBJ2-3,CASSLTSWGTDTQYF,TGTGCCAGCAGCCTGACTAGTTGGGGCACAGATACGCAGTATTTT
TRBV7-7,-,-,TRBJ2-1,CASSLELQSNEQFF,TGTGCCAGCAGCTTAGAGCTCCAGTCCAATGAGCAGTTCTTC
TRBV6-5,few,-,TRBJ2-1,CASRSGSTQSNEQFF,TGTGCCAGCCGATCCGGGTCTACCCAATCCAATGAGCAGTTCTTC
TRBV7-2,few,TRBD1,TRBJ1-5,CASSLVGGQGQPQHF,TGTGCCAGCAGCTTAGTTGGGGGACAGGGACAGCCCCAGCATTTT
TRBV29-1,-,-,TRBJ2-7,CSVEDSQFEQYF,TGCAGCGTTGAAGATTCACAGTTCGAGCAGTACTTC
TRBV11-3,few,TRBD2,TRBJ2-3,CASSPPLAVRDTQYF,TGTGCCAGCAGCCCCCCCCTAGCGGTGCGGGATACGCAGTATTTT
TRBV12-3/TRBV12-4,-,TRBD1,TRBJ2-1,CAIRDRALNEQFF,TGTGCCATCCGGGACAGGGCCCTCAATGAGCAGTTCTTC
TRBV3-1,few,TRBD2,TRBJ2-3,CASSQYGREGTDTQYF,TGTGCCAGCAGCCAATACGGGCGGGAGGGCACAGATACGCAGTATTTT
TRBV11-3,few,TRBD1,TRBJ1-5,CASMGQDLQPQHF,TGTGCCAGCATGGGACAGGACCTTCAGCCCCAGCATTTT
TRBV24-1,-,-,TRBJ2-1,CATSDLGHSNEQFF,TGTGCCACCAGTGACTTGGGACACTCCAATGAGCAGTTCTTC
TRBV7-2,-,TRBD2,TRBJ2-3,CASSLSGIRVVTQYF,TGTGCCAGCAGCTTGAGCGGGATTAGAGTGGTTACGCAGTATTTT
TRBV2,-,-,TRBJ2-3,CASTERYREDTQYF,TGTGCCAGCACCGAACGGTATCGGGAAGATACGCAGTATTTT
TRBV7-8,few,TRBD2,TRBJ2-1,CASTHGPVKRGANNEQFF,TGTGCCAGCACTCACGGCCCCGTTAAGCGGGGGGCGAACAATGAGCAGTTCTTC
TRBV7-9,many,-,TRBJ2-1,CASSSGLPPGNEQFF,TGTGCCAGCAGCTCCGGACTCCCGCCGGGCAATGAGCAGTTCTTC
TRBV3-1,few,TRBD2,TRBJ2-7,CASSPLDGQRGSYEQYF,TGTGCCAGCAGCCCCTTAGATGGCCAGCGGGGGTCCTACGAGCAGTACTTC
TRBV6-2/TRBV6-3,-,-,TRBJ1-5,CASRLYSNQPQHF,TGTGCCAGCAGGCTATATAGCAATCAGCCCCAGCATTTT
TRBV11-3,-,TRBD2,TRBJ2-3,CASSLGSTSGRTDTQYF,TGTGCCAGCAGCCTCGGAAGCACTAGCGGGCGCACAGATACGCAGTATTTT
TRBV12-3/TRBV12-4,-,TRBD2,TRBJ2-7,CASAGLAGVGYEQYF,TGTGCCAGCGCCGGATTGGCGGGAGTAGGCTACGAGCAGTACTTC
TRBV20-1,-,-,TRBJ1-2,CSARLLYGYTF,TGCAGTGCTAGGTTACTCTATGGCTACACCTTC
TRBV7-9,few,TRBD1,TRBJ1-2,CASSLPGTGVFGYTF,TGTGCCAGCAGCCTACCCGGGACAGGGGTTTTTGGCTACACCTTC
TRBV4-2,-,TRBD1,TRBJ2-1,CASSQYGQGYNEQFF,TGTGCCAGCAGCCAATACGGACAGGGCTACAATGAGCAGTTCTTC
TRBV29-1,few,TRBD1,TRBJ1-5,CSVGQTTDSNQPQHF,TGCAGCGTGGGACAGACCACTGATAGCAATCAGCCCCAGCATTTT
TRBV12-3/TRBV12-4,few,-,TRBJ2-3,CASSFMDTQYF,TGTGCCAGCAGTTTCATGGATACGCAGTATTTT
TRBV6-5,-,TRBD1,TRBJ1-1,CASSRRTGDLEAFF,TGTGCCAGCAGTCGGAGGACAGGCGACTTGGAAGCTTTCTTT
TRBV24-1,many,TRBD2,TRBJ2-2,CATSDSRLAGGPMDTGELFF,TGTGCCACCAGTGATTCCCGACTAGCGGGAGGGCCCATGGACACCGGGGAGCTGTTTTTT
TRBV5-4,few,-,TRBJ2-6,CASSLSLPGANVLTF,TGTGCCAGCAGCTTGTCCTTGCCTGGGGCCAACGTCCTGACTTTC
TRBV12-3/TRBV12-4,-,TRBD2,TRBJ2-1,CASRTGLAGAYNEQFF,TGTGCCAGCAGAACCGGACTAGCGGGAGCTTACAATGAGCAGTTCTTC
TRBV27,-,TRBD1,TRBJ2-7,CASSYQGESSEQYF,TGTGCCAGCAGTTATCAGGGGGAATCGTCCGAGCAGTACTTC
TRBV21-1,-,-,TRBJ2-1,CASSKAEQFF,TGTGCCAGCAGCAAGGCTGAGCAGTTCTTC